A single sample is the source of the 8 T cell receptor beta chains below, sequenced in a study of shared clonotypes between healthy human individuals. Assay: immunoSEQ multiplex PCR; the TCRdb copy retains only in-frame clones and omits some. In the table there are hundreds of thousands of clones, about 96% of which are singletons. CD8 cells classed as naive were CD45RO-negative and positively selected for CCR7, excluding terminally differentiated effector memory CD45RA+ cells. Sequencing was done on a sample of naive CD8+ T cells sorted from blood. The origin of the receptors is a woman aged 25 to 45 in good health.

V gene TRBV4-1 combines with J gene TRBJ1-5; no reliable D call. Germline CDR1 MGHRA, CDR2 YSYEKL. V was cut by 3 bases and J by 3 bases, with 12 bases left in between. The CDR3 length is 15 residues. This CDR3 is CASSQGFPTNQPQHF. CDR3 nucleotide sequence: TGCGCCAGCAGCCAGGGTTTTCCCACCAATCAGCCCCAGCATTTT.

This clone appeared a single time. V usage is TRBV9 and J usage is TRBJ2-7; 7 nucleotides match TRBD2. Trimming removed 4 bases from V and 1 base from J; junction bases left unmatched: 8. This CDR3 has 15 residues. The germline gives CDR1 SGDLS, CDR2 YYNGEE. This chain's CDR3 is CASSLSAGPSYEQYF. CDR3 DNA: TGTGCCAGCAGCCTCTCAGCGGGGCCGTCCTACGAGCAGTACTTC. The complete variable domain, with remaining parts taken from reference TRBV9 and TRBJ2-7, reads DSGVTQTPKHLITATGQRVTLRCSPRSGDLSVYWYQQSLDQGLQFLIQYYNGEERAKGNILERFSAQQFPDLHSELNLSSLELGDSALYFCASSLSAGPSYEQYFGPGTRLTVT.

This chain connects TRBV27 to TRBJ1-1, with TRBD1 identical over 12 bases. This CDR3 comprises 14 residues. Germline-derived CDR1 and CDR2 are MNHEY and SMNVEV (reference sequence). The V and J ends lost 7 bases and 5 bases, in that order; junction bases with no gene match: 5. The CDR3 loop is CASTLGQGATEAFF. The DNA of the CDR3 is TGTGCCAGCACCCTGGGACAGGGGGCGACTGAAGCTTTCTTT.

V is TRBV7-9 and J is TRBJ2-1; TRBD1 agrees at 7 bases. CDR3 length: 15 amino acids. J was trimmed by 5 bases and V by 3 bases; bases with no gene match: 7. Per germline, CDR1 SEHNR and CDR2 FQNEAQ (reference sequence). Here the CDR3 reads CASSFPGQPNNEQFF. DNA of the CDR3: TGTGCCAGCAGCTTCCCGGGACAGCCCAACAATGAGCAGTTCTTC.

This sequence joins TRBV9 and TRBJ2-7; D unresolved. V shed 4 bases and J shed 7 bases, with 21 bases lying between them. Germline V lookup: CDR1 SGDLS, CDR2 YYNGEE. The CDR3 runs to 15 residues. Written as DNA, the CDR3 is TGTGCCAGCAGCTACCGGGCCGGTCGCGATGGGGAGCAGTACTTC. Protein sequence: CASSYRAGRDGEQYF. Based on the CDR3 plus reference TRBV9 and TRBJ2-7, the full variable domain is DSGVTQTPKHLITATGQRVTLRCSPRSGDLSVYWYQQSLDQGLQFLIQYYNGEERAKGNILERFSAQQFPDLHSELNLSSLELGDSALYFCASSYRAGRDGEQYFGPGTRLTVT.

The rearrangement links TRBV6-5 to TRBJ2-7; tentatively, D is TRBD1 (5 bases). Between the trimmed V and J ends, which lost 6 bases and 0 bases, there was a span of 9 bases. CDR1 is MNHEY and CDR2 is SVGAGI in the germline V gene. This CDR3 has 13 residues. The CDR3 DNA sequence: TGTGCCAGCAGGATGACAGCCTCCTACGAGCAGTACTTC. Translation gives CASRMTASYEQYF.

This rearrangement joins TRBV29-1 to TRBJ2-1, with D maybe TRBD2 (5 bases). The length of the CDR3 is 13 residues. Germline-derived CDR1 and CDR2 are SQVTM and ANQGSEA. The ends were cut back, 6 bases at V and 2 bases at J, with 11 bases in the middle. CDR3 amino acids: CSVESGPYNEQFF. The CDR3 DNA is TGCAGCGTCGAAAGCGGACCCTACAATGAGCAGTTCTTC.

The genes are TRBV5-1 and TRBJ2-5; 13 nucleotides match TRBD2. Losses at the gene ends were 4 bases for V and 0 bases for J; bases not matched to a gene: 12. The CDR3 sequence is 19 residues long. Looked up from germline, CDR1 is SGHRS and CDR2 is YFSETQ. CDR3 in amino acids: CASSALLAGGPLYQETQYF. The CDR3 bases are TGCGCCAGCAGCGCTCTACTAGCGGGAGGGCCCCTGTACCAAGAGACCCAGTACTTC.